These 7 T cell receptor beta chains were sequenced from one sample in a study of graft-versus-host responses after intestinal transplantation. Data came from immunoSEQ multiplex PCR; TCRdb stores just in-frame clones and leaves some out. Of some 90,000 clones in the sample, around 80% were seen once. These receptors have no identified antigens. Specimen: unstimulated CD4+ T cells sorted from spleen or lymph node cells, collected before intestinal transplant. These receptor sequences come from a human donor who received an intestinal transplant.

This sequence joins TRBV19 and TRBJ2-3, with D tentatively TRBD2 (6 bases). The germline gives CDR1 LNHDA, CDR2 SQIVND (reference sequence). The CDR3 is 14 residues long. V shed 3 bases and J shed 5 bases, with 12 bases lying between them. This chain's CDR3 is CASSIEGSGDTQYF. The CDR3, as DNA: TGTGCCAGTAGTATTGAGGGTAGCGGAGATACGCAGTATTTT.

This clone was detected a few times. The CDR3 sequence is CASSQVTGPEAFF. The CDR3 nucleotides are TGTGCCAGCAGCCAAGTCACAGGGCCTGAAGCTTTCTTT. This chain joins TRBV4-2 and TRBJ1-1, with D possibly being TRBD1 (6 bases). CDR1 is LGHNA and CDR2 is YNFKEQ in the germline V gene. The germline V and J ends were trimmed by 1 base and 6 bases, with 9 bases remaining between them. The CDR3 consists of 13 residues.

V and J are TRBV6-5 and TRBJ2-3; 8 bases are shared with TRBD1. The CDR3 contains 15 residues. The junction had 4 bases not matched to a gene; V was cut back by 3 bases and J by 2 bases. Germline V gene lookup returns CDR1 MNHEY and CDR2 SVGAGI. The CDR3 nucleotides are TGTGCCAGCAGTTATTGGACAGGGAACACAGATACGCAGTATTTT. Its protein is CASSYWTGNTDTQYF.

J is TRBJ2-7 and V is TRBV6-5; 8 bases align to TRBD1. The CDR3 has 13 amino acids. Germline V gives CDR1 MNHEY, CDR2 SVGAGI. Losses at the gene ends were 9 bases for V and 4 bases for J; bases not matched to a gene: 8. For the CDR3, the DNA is TGTGCCAGTACAGGGGGGCGAGCGTACGAGCAGTACTTC. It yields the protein CASTGGRAYEQYF.

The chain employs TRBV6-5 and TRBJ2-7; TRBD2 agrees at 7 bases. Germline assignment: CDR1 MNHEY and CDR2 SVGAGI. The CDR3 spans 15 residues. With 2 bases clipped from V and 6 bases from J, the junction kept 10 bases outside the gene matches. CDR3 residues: CASSYPAGDLIEQYF. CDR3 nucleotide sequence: TGTGCCAGCAGTTACCCGGCGGGAGACCTAATCGAGCAGTACTTC.

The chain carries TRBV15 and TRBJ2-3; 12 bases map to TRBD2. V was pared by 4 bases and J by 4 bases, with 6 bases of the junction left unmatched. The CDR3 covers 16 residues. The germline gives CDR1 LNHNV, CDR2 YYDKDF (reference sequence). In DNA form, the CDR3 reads TGTGCCACCAGCATCCGGACTAGCGGGGCAGCAGATACGCAGTATTTT. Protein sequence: CATSIRTSGAADTQYF.

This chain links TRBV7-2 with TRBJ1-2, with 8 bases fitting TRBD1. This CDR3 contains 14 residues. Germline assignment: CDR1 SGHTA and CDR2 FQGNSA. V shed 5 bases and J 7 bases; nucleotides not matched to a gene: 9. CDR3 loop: CASSTRQGRRGYTF. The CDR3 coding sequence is TGTGCCAGCAGCACTAGACAGGGGCGCCGTGGCTACACCTTC.